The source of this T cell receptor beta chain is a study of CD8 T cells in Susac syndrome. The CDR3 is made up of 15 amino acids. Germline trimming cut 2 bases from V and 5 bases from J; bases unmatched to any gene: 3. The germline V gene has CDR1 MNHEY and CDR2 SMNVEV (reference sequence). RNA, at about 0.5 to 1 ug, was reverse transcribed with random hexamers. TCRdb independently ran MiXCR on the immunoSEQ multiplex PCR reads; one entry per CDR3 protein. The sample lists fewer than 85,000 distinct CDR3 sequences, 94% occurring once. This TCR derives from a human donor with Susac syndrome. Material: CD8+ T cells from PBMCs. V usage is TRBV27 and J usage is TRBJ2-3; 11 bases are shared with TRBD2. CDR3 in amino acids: CASSLLAGGGDTQYF. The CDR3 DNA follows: TGTGCCAGCAGTTTACTAGCGGGGGGAGGAGATACGCAGTATTTT.